A selection of T cell receptor beta chains follows, all from one sample in a study of cytomegalovirus exposure and HLA in healthy donors. Repertoires were generated with immunoSEQ multiplex PCR, while TCRdb's copy carries only in-frame clones and drops some. In the table there are 150,000 or so clones, around 77% of which are singletons. The sample comprised PBMCs. The origin of the receptors is a woman in her thirties or forties in good health and CMV-seropositive. The CDR3 runs from the conserved cysteine through the conserved F or W. The order of the fields is clone size, V gene, D gene, CDR3 length, J gene, CDR3 protein, CDR3 DNA. D genes are given only for firm matches. Not all rows give a size; the values are once, few, many and, for expanded clones, a class.

>.|TRBV12-5|.|17|TRBJ2-1
CASGPPPEWRGYNEQFF
TGTGCTAGTGGACCACCCCCCGAATGGCGGGGCTACAATGAGCAGTTCTTC
>.|TRBV9|TRBD2|17|TRBJ2-3
CASSVGQRGHNTDTQYF
TGTGCCAGCAGCGTAGGGCAGCGGGGGCATAACACAGATACGCAGTATTTT
>.|TRBV30|.|18|TRBJ2-7
CAWSGVGQGLRSSYEQYF
TGTGCCTGGAGTGGGGTGGGCCAGGGTCTAAGGTCCTCCTACGAGCAGTACTTC
>.|TRBV6-6|.|14|TRBJ2-5
CASSQSGLLKEQYF
TGTGCCAGCAGTCAATCGGGACTGTTAAAAGAGCAGTACTTC
>.|TRBV5-1|TRBD1|16|TRBJ2-2
CASSSRDSLYTGELFF
TGCGCCAGCAGCTCCCGGGACAGCTTATACACCGGGGAGCTGTTTTTT
>.|TRBV28|TRBD2|12|TRBJ2-1
CASSGGAAEQFF
TGTGCCAGCAGCGGGGGGGCTGCTGAGCAGTTCTTC
>.|TRBV4-1|TRBD1|17|TRBJ2-7
CASSQGGTGFPSYEQYF
TGCGCCAGCAGCCAGGGCGGGACAGGGTTCCCCTCCTACGAGCAGTACTTC
>few|TRBV6-1|TRBD2|19|TRBJ2-4
CASSEAGLAGALPKNIQYF
TGTGCCAGCAGTGAAGCCGGTCTAGCGGGGGCCCTGCCCAAAAACATTCAGTACTTC
>.|TRBV4-2|.|14|TRBJ1-2
CASGQVGQGGGYTF
TGTGCCAGCGGCCAAGTCGGGCAGGGTGGTGGCTACACCTTC
>few|TRBV4-1|.|16|TRBJ1-3
CASSQGSGVRGNTIYF
TGCGCCAGCAGCCAAGGTTCCGGGGTACGGGGAAACACCATATATTTT
>.|TRBV9|TRBD2|17|TRBJ2-2
CASSVAPAGAYTGELFF
TGTGCCAGCAGCGTAGCTCCAGCGGGGGCTTACACCGGGGAGCTGTTTTTT
>.|TRBV5-1|.|15|TRBJ2-1
CASSLGPPRGNEQFF
TGCGCCAGCAGCTTGGGCCCTCCCCGGGGAAATGAGCAGTTCTTC
>.|TRBV7-3|.|16|TRBJ1-1
CASSLLPGGKGGEAFF
TGTGCCAGCAGCCTCCTCCCGGGGGGAAAAGGCGGTGAAGCTTTCTTT
>.|TRBV2|TRBD2|14|TRBJ2-5
CASRRLAGSETQYF
TGTGCCAGCAGGCGCCTAGCGGGGTCTGAGACCCAGTACTTC
>.|TRBV15|.|16|TRBJ2-7
CATSQGGTTGTYEQYF
TGTGCCACCAGCCAAGGTGGGACAACAGGCACCTACGAGCAGTACTTC
>.|TRBV4-1|TRBD1|15|TRBJ2-7
CASSRGAGGTGEQYF
TGCGCCAGCAGCCGGGGCGCAGGGGGCACGGGCGAGCAGTACTTC
>.|TRBV7-9|.|11|TRBJ2-1
CASRHGNEQFF
TGTGCCAGCCGCCACGGTAATGAGCAGTTCTTC
>.|TRBV2|.|14|TRBJ1-1
CASSEGRGDTEAFF
TGTGCCAGCAGTGAAGGGCGGGGAGACACTGAAGCTTTCTTT
>.|TRBV6-1|TRBD1|14|TRBJ2-7
CASSGQGWSYEQYF
TGTGCCAGCAGCGGACAGGGGTGGTCCTACGAGCAGTACTTC
>.|TRBV5-1|.|15|TRBJ2-1
CASSFGRASYNEQFF
TGCGCCAGCAGCTTTGGCAGGGCATCCTACAATGAGCAGTTCTTC
>.|TRBV6-5|TRBD2|14|TRBJ2-3
CASKRGLGTDTQYF
TGTGCCAGCAAGCGGGGTCTGGGCACAGATACGCAGTATTTT
>.|TRBV6-5|.|13|TRBJ2-3
CASSRTYTDTQYF
TGTGCCAGCAGTCGGACTTACACAGATACGCAGTATTTT
>few|TRBV5-4|.|14|TRBJ2-7
CASSPSLLSYEQYF
TGTGCCAGCTCCCCTTCCCTCCTCTCCTACGAGCAGTACTTC
>once|TRBV7-9|.|13|TRBJ1-5
CASSVSSNQPQHF
TGTGCCAGCAGCGTCTCTAGCAATCAGCCCCAGCATTTT
>.|TRBV7-2|TRBD1|16|TRBJ2-7
CASSSPTGTGSYEQYF
TGTGCCAGCAGCTCCCCTACCGGGACAGGATCCTACGAGCAGTACTTC
>.|TRBV11-2|.|15|TRBJ2-7
CASSLGHGITYEQYF
TGTGCCAGCAGCCTGGGACACGGAATTACCTACGAGCAGTACTTC
>.|TRBV5-1|.|15|TRBJ1-2
CASSLENRTPYGYTF
TGCGCCAGCAGCCTAGAAAACAGGACGCCGTATGGCTACACCTTC
>.|TRBV27|TRBD2|20|TRBJ2-7
CASSLGSGGGASRTSYEQHF
TGTGCCAGCAGTTTAGGGTCGGGCGGGGGGGCCTCTAGGACCTCCTACGAGCAGCACTTC
>.|TRBV28|.|16|TRBJ1-3
CASSQFLWQGGNTIYF
TGTGCCAGCAGTCAGTTCTTATGGCAGGGAGGAAACACCATATATTTT
>.|TRBV5-4|.|14|TRBJ2-7
CASSWEQDSYEQYF
TGTGCCAGCAGCTGGGAACAGGACTCCTACGAGCAGTACTTC
>.|TRBV19|.|17|TRBJ1-2
CASNGFTYMPTNYGYTF
TGTGCCAGTAATGGGTTCACCTATATGCCGACAAACTATGGCTACACCTTC
>.|TRBV6-6|.|14|TRBJ1-5
CASTPQGGNQPQHF
TGTGCCAGCACCCCACAGGGTGGCAATCAGCCCCAGCATTTT
>.|TRBV14|.|13|TRBJ1-1
CASSRGPNTEAFF
TGTGCCAGCAGCAGGGGTCCGAACACTGAAGCTTTCTTT
>.|TRBV27|TRBD1|13|TRBJ1-2
CASSRQGALGYTF
TGTGCCAGCAGCCGACAGGGGGCTCTTGGCTACACCTTC
>.|TRBV11-2|TRBD1|18|TRBJ2-5
CASSGKTGNLGLEETQYF
TGTGCCAGCAGCGGCAAGACAGGGAACTTAGGGCTGGAGGAGACCCAGTACTTC
>.|TRBV6-1|.|11|TRBJ2-3
CASSASDTQYF
TGTGCCAGCAGTGCATCAGATACGCAGTATTTT
>few|TRBV5-1|.|15|TRBJ2-5
CASSLGTGQGETQYF
TGCGCCAGCAGCTTGGGTACAGGGCAGGGAGAGACCCAGTACTTC